The clone carrying this TCR beta chain has just a few counts. Antigen unknown. These data originate in a study of TIL therapy for anti-PD-1-resistant metastatic lung cancer. Overall study: Half of patients were current or former smokers. The study, taken as a whole, reports: After infusion, TIL clonotypes partly replaced peripheral T cells and declined over months.

The immunoSEQ assay was v3. TCRdb's copy holds only in-frame clones and misses some; the assay was immunoSEQ multiplex PCR. The data show about 60,000 clones, around 63% seen once. The time point here: pre-treatment sample, taken before nivolumab and TIL therapy. Germline V lookup: CDR1 MDHEN, CDR2 SYDVKM. Trimming left V 8 bases short and J 4 bases short, with 18 bases between. The CDR3 contains 15 residues. The sample in question was blood, obtained at baseline. The chain carries TRBV28 and TRBJ1-5; the D gene is possibly TRBD1 (5 bases). The TCR originated in a person aged 25-79 years with non-small cell lung cancer. The CDR3 spells CASRPLGGRNQPQHF. DNA for the CDR3: TGTGCCAGCCGACCCCTTGGGGGAAGGAATCAGCCCCAGCATTTT.